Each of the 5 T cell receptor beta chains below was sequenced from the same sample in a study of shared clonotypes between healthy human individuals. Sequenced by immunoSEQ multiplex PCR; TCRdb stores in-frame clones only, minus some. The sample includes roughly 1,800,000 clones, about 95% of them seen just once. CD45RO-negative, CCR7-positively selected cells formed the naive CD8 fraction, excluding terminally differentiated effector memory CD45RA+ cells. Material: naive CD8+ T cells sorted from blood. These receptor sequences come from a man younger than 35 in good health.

The CDR3 spells CASSFGAVRGLNEQFF. The CDR3 DNA follows: TGTGCCAGCAGTTTCGGGGCAGTCCGTGGATTGAATGAGCAGTTCTTC. The chain employs TRBV27 and TRBJ2-1; D may be TRBD1 or TRBD2 (5 bases each). This CDR3 has 16 residues. Trimming pared 3 bases from V and 7 bases from J, leaving 19 bases between. The germline gives CDR1 MNHEY, CDR2 SMNVEV (reference sequence).

DNA for the CDR3: TGTGCCAGCACCTCCGAGTGGATGAACACTGAAGCTTTCTTT. Protein: CASTSEWMNTEAFF. J is TRBJ1-1 and V is TRBV28; D remains ambiguous. The germline V gene has CDR1 MDHEN and CDR2 SYDVKM. The CDR3 runs 14 residues. Trimming took off 7 bases at V and 0 bases at J, with 12 bases between the two ends.

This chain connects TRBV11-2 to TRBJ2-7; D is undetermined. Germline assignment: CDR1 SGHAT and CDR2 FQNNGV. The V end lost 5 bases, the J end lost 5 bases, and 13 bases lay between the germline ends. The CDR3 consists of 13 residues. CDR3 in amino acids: CASSPGPRNEQYF. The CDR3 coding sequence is TGTGCCAGCAGCCCCGGACCGCGAAACGAGCAGTACTTC.

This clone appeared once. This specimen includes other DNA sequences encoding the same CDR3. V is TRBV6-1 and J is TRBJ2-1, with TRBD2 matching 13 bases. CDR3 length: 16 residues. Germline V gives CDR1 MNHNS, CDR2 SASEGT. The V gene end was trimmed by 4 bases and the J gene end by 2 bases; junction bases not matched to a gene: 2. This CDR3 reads CASSATSGGAYNEQFF. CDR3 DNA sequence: TGTGCCAGCAGTGCCACTAGCGGGGGGGCCTACAATGAGCAGTTCTTC.

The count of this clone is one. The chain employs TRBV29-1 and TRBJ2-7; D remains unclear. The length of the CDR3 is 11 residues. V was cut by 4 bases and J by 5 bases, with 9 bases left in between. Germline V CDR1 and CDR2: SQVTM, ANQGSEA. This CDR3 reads CSVGDTHEQYF. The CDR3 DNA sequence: TGCAGCGTTGGAGACACTCACGAGCAGTACTTC.